This TCR beta chain was retrieved from a study of CD8 T cells in Susac syndrome. Study-wide results and caveats: The study's TCR sequencing and HLA analysis covered a relatively small number of individuals, and the study acknowledged this.

Sequencing targeted TCR beta in T cells from blood (CD8+ and CD4+). Each multiple sclerosis control was a treatment-naive patient with relapsing-remitting disease that was either stable or active. About this clonotype: Its cognate antigen is unknown.

V shed 2 bases, J shed 8 bases, and the junction held 3 bases outside the gene matches. The CDR3 runs to 14 residues. In germline, CDR1 is MNHEY, CDR2 SVGAGI. An input of roughly 0.5 to 1 ug of RNA was subjected to reverse transcription using random hexamers. Across 54 Vbeta and 13 Jbeta, TCR beta CDR3 was amplified with immunoSEQ multiplex PCR. One entry per CDR3 protein results from TCRdb running MiXCR on the immunoSEQ multiplex PCR reads. Of about 69,000 distinct CDR3 sequences in the sample, 90% to 95% were seen once. The gene calls are TRBV6-5 and TRBJ1-4; 9 bases align to TRBD1. This receptor was taken from a human donor with multiple sclerosis. Sample: CD8+ T cells from PBMCs. The CDR3 bases are TGTGCCAGCAGTTACACCGGACAGGGGGAAAAACTGTTTTTT. This sequence encodes CASSYTGQGEKLFF.